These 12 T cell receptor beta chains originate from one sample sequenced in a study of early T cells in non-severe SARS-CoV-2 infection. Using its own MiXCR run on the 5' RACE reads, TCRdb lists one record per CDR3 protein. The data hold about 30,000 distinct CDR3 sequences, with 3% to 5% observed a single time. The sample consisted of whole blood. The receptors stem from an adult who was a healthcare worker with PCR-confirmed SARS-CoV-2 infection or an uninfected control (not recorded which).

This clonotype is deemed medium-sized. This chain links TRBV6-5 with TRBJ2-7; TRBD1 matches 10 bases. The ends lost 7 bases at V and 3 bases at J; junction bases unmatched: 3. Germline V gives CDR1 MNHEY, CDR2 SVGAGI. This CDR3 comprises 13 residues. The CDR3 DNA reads TGTGCCAGCATGTGGGACAGGGGCTACGAGCAGTACTTC. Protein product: CASMWDRGYEQYF.

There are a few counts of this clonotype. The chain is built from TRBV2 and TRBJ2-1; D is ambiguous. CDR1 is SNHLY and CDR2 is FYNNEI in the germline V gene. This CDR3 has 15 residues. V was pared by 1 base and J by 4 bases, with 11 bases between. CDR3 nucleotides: TGTGCCAGCAGTGAAGTAAGGACGCAGTACAATGAGCAGTTCTTC. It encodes CASSEVRTQYNEQFF.

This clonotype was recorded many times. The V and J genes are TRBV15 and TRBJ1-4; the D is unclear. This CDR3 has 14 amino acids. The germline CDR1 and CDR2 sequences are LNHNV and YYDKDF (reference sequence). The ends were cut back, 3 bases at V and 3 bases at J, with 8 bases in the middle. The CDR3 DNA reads TGTGCCACCAGCAGGGGTCGGCCTAATGAAAAACTGTTTTTT. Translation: CATSRGRPNEKLFF.

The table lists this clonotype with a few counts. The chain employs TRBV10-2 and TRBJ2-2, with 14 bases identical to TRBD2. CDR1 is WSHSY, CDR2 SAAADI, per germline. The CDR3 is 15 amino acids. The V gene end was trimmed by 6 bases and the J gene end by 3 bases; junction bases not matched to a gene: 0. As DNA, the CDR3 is TGCGCCAGCAGGACTAGCGGGAGGGACACCGGGGAGCTGTTTTTT. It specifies CASRTSGRDTGELFF.

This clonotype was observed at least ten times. The CDR3 DNA reads as TGTGCCAGCAGCAATGAGGATCAGTGGACCGGGGAGCTGTTTTTT. As protein: CASSNEDQWTGELFF. V usage is TRBV7-3 and J usage is TRBJ2-2; the D is unclear. The CDR3 covers 15 residues. In germline, CDR1 is SGHTA, CDR2 FQGTGA. The V end was cut by 5 bases, the J end by 5 bases, with 15 bases between.

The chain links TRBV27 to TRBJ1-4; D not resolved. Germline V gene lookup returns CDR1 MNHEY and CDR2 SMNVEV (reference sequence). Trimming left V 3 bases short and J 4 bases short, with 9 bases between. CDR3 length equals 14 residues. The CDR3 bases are TGTGCCAGCAGTTTTCGTCAGAGTAATGAAAAACTGTTTTTT. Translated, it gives CASSFRQSNEKLFF.

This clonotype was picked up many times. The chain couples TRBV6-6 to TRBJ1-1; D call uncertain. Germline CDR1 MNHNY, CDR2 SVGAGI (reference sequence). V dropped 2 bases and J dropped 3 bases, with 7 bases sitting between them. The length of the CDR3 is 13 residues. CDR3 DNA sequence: TGTGCCAGCAGTTACGGACGGGACACTGAAGCTTTCTTT. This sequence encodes CASSYGRDTEAFF.

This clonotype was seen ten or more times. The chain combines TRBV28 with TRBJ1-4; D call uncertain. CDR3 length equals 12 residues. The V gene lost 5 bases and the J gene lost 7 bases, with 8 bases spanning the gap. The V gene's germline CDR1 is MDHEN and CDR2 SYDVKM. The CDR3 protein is CASSTYTEKLFF. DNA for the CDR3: TGTGCCAGCAGTACCTACACTGAAAAACTGTTTTTT.

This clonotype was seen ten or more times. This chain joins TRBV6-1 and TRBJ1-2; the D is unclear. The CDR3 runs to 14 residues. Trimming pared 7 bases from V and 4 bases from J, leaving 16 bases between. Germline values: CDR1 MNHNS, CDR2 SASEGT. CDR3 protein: CASTPDTGGYGYTF. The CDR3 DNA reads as TGTGCCAGCACCCCTGACACCGGAGGCTATGGCTACACCTTC.

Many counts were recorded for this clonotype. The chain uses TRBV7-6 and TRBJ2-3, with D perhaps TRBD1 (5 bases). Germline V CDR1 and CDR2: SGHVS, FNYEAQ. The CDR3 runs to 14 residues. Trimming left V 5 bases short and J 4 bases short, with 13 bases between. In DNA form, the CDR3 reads TGTGCCAGCAGCCCCATACAGGCGTCAGATACGCAGTATTTT. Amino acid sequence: CASSPIQASDTQYF.

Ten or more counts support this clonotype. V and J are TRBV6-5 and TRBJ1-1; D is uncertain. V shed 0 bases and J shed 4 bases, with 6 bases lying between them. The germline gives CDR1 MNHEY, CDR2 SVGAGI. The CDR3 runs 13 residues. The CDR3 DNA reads TGTGCCAGCAGTTACTCCGGAGGCACTGAAGCTTTCTTT. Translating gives CASSYSGGTEAFF.

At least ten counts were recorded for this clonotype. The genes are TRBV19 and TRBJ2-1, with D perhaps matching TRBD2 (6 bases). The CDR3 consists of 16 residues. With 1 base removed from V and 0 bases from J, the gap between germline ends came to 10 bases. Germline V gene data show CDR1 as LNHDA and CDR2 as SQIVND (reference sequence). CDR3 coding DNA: TGTGCCAGTAGTATAGTCCGGGGAGGCTCCTACAATGAGCAGTTCTTC. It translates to CASSIVRGGSYNEQFF.